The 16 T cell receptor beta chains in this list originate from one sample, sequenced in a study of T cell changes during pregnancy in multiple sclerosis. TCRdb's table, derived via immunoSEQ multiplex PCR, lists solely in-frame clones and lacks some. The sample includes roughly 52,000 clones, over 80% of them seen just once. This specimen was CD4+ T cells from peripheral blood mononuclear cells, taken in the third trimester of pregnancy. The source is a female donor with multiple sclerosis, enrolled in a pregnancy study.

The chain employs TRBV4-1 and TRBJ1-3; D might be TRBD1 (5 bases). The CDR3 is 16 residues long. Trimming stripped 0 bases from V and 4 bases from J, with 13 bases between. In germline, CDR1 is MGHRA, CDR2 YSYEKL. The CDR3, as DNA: TGCGCCAGCAGCCAAGAGTTCTGGGGCGTCGGAAACACCATATATTTT. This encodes CASSQEFWGVGNTIYF.

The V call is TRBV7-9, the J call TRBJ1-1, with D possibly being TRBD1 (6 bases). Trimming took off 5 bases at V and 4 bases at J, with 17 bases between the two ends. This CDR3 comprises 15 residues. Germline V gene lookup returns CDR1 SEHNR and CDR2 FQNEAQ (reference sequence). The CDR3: CASSPVTGLSTEAFF. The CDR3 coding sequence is TGTGCCAGCAGCCCGGTGACAGGATTGAGCACTGAAGCTTTCTTT.

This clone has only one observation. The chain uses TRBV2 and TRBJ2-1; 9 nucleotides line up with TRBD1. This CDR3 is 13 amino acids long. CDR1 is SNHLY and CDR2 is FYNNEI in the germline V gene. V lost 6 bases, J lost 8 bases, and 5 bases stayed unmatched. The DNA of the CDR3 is TGTGCCAGCAGAAGACAGGGGGAGGATGAGCAGTTCTTC. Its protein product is CASRRQGEDEQFF.

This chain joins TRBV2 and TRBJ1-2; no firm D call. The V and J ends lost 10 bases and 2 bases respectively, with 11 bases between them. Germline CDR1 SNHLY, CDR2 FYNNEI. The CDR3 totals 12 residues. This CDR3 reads CATTPANYGYTF. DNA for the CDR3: TGTGCCACGACCCCAGCGAACTATGGCTACACCTTC.

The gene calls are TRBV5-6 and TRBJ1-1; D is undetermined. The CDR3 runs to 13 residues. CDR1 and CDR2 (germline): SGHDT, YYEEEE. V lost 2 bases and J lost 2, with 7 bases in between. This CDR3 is CASSFTGNTEAFF. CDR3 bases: TGTGCCAGCAGCTTCACGGGAAACACTGAAGCTTTCTTT.

The CDR3 spells CASSLSTRGQGSSYNEQFF. In DNA, the CDR3 is TGTGCCAGCAGTTTATCGACCCGGGGACAGGGGAGCTCCTACAATGAGCAGTTCTTC. The chain recombines TRBV27 with TRBJ2-1; 10 bases are a match to TRBD1. Unmatched junction bases numbered 8, after V lost 0 bases and J lost 0 bases. This CDR3 is 19 amino acids long. CDR1 and CDR2 (germline): MNHEY, SMNVEV (reference sequence).

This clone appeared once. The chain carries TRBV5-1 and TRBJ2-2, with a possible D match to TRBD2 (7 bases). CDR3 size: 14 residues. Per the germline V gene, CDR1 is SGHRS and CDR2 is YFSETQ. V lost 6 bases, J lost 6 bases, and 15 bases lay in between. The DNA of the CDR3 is TGCGCCAGCACCTCGGGGGGCCGGTCCGGGGAGCTGTTTTTT. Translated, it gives CASTSGGRSGELFF.

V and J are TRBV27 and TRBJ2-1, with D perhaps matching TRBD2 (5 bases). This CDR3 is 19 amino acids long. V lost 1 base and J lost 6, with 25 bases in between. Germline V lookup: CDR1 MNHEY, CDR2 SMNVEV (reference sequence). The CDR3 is CASSLWSLGRADGGNEQFF. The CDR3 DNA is TGTGCCAGCAGTTTATGGAGTCTTGGGCGGGCGGACGGAGGCAATGAGCAGTTCTTC.

This chain's CDR3 is CASSLVWADWREQYF. CDR3 in DNA: TGTGCCAGCAGCTTGGTGTGGGCAGATTGGCGCGAGCAGTACTTC. This sequence joins TRBV5-5 and TRBJ2-7, with D unresolved. The CDR3 covers 15 residues. V was pared by 0 bases and J by 6 bases, with 16 bases between. Germline V gene lookup returns CDR1 SGHKS and CDR2 YYEKEE (reference sequence).

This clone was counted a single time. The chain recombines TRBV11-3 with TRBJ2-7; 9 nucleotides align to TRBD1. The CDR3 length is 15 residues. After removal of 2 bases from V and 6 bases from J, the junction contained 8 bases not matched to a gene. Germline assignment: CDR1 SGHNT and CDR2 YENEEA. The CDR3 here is CASSLPGQGIGEQYF. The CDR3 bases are TGTGCCAGCAGCTTACCGGGACAGGGAATCGGCGAGCAGTACTTC. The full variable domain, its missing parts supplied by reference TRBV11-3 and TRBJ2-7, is EAGVVQSPRYKIIEKKQPVAFWCNPISGHNTLYWYLQNLGQGPELLIRYENEEAVDDSQLPKDRFSAERLKGVDSTLKIQPAELGDSAVYLCASSLPGQGIGEQYFGPGTRLTVT.

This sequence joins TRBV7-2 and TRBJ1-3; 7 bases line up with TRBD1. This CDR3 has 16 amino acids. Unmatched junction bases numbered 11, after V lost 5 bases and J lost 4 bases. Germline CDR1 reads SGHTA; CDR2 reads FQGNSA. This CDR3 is CASSGETGRMGNTIYF. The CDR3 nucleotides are TGTGCCAGCAGCGGAGAGACAGGGAGAATGGGAAACACCATATATTTT.

CDR3 bases: TGTGCCAGCAGCCTGGGACAGCTATCCTACGAGCAGTACTTC. Its translation: CASSLGQLSYEQYF. The chain carries TRBV28 and TRBJ2-7; TRBD1 aligns across 7 bases. CDR3 size: 14 residues. The junction had 6 bases not matched to a gene; V was cut back by 6 bases and J by 1 base. Germline-derived CDR1 and CDR2 are MDHEN and SYDVKM.

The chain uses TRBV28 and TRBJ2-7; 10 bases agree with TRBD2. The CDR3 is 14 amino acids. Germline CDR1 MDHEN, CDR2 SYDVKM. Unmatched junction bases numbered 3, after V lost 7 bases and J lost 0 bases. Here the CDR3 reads CASKLAGPSYEQYF. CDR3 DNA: TGTGCCAGCAAACTAGCGGGACCCTCCTACGAGCAGTACTTC.

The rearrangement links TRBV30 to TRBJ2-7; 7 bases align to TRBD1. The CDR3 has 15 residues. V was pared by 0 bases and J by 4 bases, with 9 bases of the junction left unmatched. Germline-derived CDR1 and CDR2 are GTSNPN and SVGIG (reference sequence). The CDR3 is CAWSVQGDPEYEQYF. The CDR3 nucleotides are TGTGCCTGGAGTGTTCAGGGGGACCCCGAATACGAGCAGTACTTC.

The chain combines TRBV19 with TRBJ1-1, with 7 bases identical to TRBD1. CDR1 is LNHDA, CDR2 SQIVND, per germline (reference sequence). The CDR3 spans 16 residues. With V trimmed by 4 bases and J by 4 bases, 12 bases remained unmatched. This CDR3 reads CASSKTGIGKSTEAFF. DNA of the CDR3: TGTGCCAGTAGTAAGACAGGGATTGGGAAGTCCACTGAAGCTTTCTTT.

The chain's CDR3 is CASSLGAGETQYF. The CDR3 region has the DNA TGTGCCAGCAGCTTAGGGGCCGGAGAGACCCAGTACTTC. The V gene is TRBV7-9, the J gene TRBJ2-5; D remains ambiguous. Trimming took 1 base from V and 4 from J, leaving 7 bases between them. CDR3 length: 13 amino acids. Germline V CDR1 and CDR2: SEHNR, FQNEAQ (reference sequence).